The 3 T cell receptor beta chains listed next were all sequenced from one sample in a study of blood T cell repertoires in COVID-19. Sequencing used immunoSEQ multiplex PCR; TCRdb keeps in-frame clones, though not all of them. The data contain tens of thousands of clones, 91% of them singletons. Sequencing was done on a sample of peripheral blood. These receptors were obtained from a man aged 40-49 years with COVID-19, enrolled during active disease.

The chain carries TRBV7-6 and TRBJ2-5; D possibly corresponds to TRBD2 (6 bases). The CDR3 is made up of 11 amino acids. Germline lookup yields CDR1 SGHVS and CDR2 FNYEAQ. Trimming shortened V by 6 bases and J by 5 bases, and 7 bases separated the two germline ends. CDR3 residues: CASRLAETQYF. In DNA, the CDR3 is TGTGCCAGCAGACTAGCTGAGACCCAGTACTTC.

The chain carries TRBV18 and TRBJ2-2; D might be TRBD1 (5 bases). Germline V CDR1 and CDR2: KGHSH, LQKENI. Trimming removed 0 bases from V and 6 bases from J, with 14 bases in between. The CDR3 runs to 16 residues. CDR3 residues: CASSPPSAGKAGELFF. The CDR3 bases are TGTGCCAGCTCACCACCGTCGGCAGGGAAGGCCGGGGAGCTGTTTTTT.

The CDR3 DNA reads as TGTGCCAGCCGCTCCGAGGGAACTGGGGCCAACGTCCTGACTTTC. Translation: CASRSEGTGANVLTF. This sequence joins TRBV9 and TRBJ2-6; D is perhaps TRBD2 (5 bases). With 7 bases removed from V and 2 bases from J, the gap between germline ends came to 13 bases. The V gene's germline CDR1 is SGDLS and CDR2 YYNGEE. This CDR3 is built from 15 residues.